Listed below are T cell receptor beta chains from one sample, sequenced in a study of T cells after yellow fever vaccination. TCRdb passed the 5' RACE reads through MiXCR, listing each CDR3 protein once. The table has 400,000 or so distinct CDR3 sequences, around a tenth seen once. Sequenced material: PBMCs, taken on the day of the first yellow fever vaccination. Receptors were obtained from a man aged 18 to 35 who received the YFV17D yellow fever vaccine. The CDR3 runs from the conserved cysteine through the conserved F or W. The order of the fields is CDR3 DNA, CDR3 protein, J gene, D gene, clone size, V gene. D genes are given only for firm matches. Rows may omit the clone size; those that give it use once, few, many or a size class.

TGCAGTGCTAGGTGGACTAGGGGATACAATGAGCAGTTCTTC CSARWTRGYNEQFF TRBJ2-1 TRBD2 few TRBV20-1
TGCGCCAGCAGTCCCACGGTTTCCTATGGCTACACCTTC CASSPTVSYGYTF TRBJ1-2 - few TRBV10-1
TGTGCCAGCAGCTTATTTGGGGGCGCAGGCAATTCACCCCTCCACTTT CASSLFGGAGNSPLHF TRBJ1-6 - - TRBV7-2
TGTGCCAGCAGCCAAGGTGTCGGGCAGGTTTGGTTGGTGGACACTGAAGCTTTCTTT CASSQGVGQVWLVDTEAFF TRBJ1-1 - - TRBV3-1
TGTGCCAGCAGCTCTCAGGGGAAAGGCTACACCTTC CASSSQGKGYTF TRBJ1-2 - - TRBV7-2
TGTGCCAGCTCACCACCGCGGGGGGCAGTTACGCAGTATTTT CASSPPRGAVTQYF TRBJ2-3 TRBD2 few TRBV18
TGCGCCAGCAGCCTTCCCACAGGGGGCTCAGGCTACACCTTC CASSLPTGGSGYTF TRBJ1-2 TRBD1 - TRBV4-1
TGTGCCAGCAGCTCAACGACTAGACGAGTCGGAGTCGAGCAGTACTTC CASSSTTRRVGVEQYF TRBJ2-7 - few TRBV5-6
TGTGCCAGTAGGAGGACAGGGTGGTATGGCTACACCTTC CASRRTGWYGYTF TRBJ1-2 TRBD1 - TRBV19
TGTGCCAGCAGCGAGGACAGGGGGGCTAGTGGCTACACCTTC CASSEDRGASGYTF TRBJ1-2 TRBD1 few TRBV14
TGCGCCAGCAGCTTGGAGGGACCTAGGGACACCGGGGAGCTGTTTTTT CASSLEGPRDTGELFF TRBJ2-2 - many TRBV5-1
TGTGCCAGCAGTTTTGTGCAGGGGGCGAGGGATACGCAGTATTTT CASSFVQGARDTQYF TRBJ2-3 TRBD1 - TRBV28
TGTGCCAGCAGCGATAGGACAGGGAGGCAGCCCCAGCATTTT CASSDRTGRQPQHF TRBJ1-5 TRBD1 - TRBV2
TGTGCCACCAGCAGAGATCGGGGGAGCAATCAGCCCCAGCATTTT CATSRDRGSNQPQHF TRBJ1-5 - many TRBV15